The 10 T cell receptor beta chains reported below all come from one sample, sequenced in a study of early T cells in non-severe SARS-CoV-2 infection. One entry per CDR3 protein, called by TCRdb with MiXCR from the 5' RACE reads. This sample carries around 64,000 distinct CDR3 sequences, about 12% of them seen once, and the ten largest clones take roughly 6%. The specimen was whole blood. These receptors came from an adult who was a healthcare worker with PCR-confirmed SARS-CoV-2 infection or an uninfected control (not recorded which).

CDR3 in DNA: TGTGCCAGCAGTGAATGGCGAACGAACACCGGGGAGCTGTTTTTT. Encoded protein: CASSEWRTNTGELFF. The chain joins TRBV6-1 to TRBJ2-2; D not resolved. The germline gives CDR1 MNHNS, CDR2 SASEGT. The germline V and J ends were trimmed by 2 bases and 0 bases, with 7 bases remaining between them. This CDR3 has 15 residues.

This clonotype occurred a few times. The chain joins TRBV9 to TRBJ2-3; possible D gene TRBD1, 5 bases. Germline V gene sequence: CDR1 SGDLS, CDR2 YYNGEE. The CDR3 has 12 amino acids. The ends were cut back, 0 bases at V and 6 bases at J, with 5 bases in the middle. The CDR3 DNA sequence: TGTGCCAGCAGCGTAGGGGGCGATACGCAGTATTTT. Residues: CASSVGGDTQYF.

The rearrangement links TRBV12-5 to TRBJ2-1, with 10 positions matching TRBD2. With V trimmed by 5 bases and J by 1 base, 5 bases remained unmatched. This CDR3 contains 16 residues. Per the germline V gene, CDR1 is LGHNT and CDR2 is FRNRAP. The CDR3: CASGKTSGVSYNEQFF. Written as DNA, the CDR3 is TGTGCTAGTGGTAAAACTAGCGGGGTATCCTACAATGAGCAGTTCTTC.

This clonotype has a handful of counts. The chain joins TRBV6-6 to TRBJ2-5; TRBD2 might be the D (5 bases). CDR1 and CDR2 (germline): MNHNY, SVGAGI (reference sequence). V lost 2 bases, J lost 2 bases, and 15 bases lay in between. The CDR3 spans 16 residues. CDR3: CASSYQPWQRQETQYF. CDR3 sequence (DNA): TGTGCCAGCAGTTACCAACCCTGGCAGCGGCAAGAGACCCAGTACTTC.

This clonotype was seen many times. Here the CDR3 reads CASSPRLAGAPGDTQYF. The CDR3 bases are TGTGCCAGCAGCCCGAGACTAGCGGGAGCCCCGGGGGATACGCAGTATTTT. The V gene is TRBV14, the J gene TRBJ2-3; 12 nucleotides align to TRBD2. The CDR3 has 17 amino acids. Germline-derived CDR1 and CDR2 are SGHDN and FVKESK. The ends lost 4 bases at V and 6 bases at J; junction bases unmatched: 11.

This clonotype showed up many times. The chain joins TRBV2 to TRBJ2-5, with a tentative D call TRBD2 (5 bases). There are 11 residues in the CDR3. In germline, CDR1 is SNHLY, CDR2 FYNNEI. In DNA, the CDR3 is TGTGCGAGCGGACGGGCTGAGACCCAGTACTTC. This sequence encodes CASGRAETQYF.

This clonotype was counted many times. The V gene is TRBV6-2 or TRBV6-3, the J gene TRBJ2-5, with D uncertain. Trimming shortened V by 4 bases and J by 5 bases, and 11 bases separated the two germline ends. CDR1 and CDR2 (germline): MNHEY, SVGEGT. CDR3 length: 13 amino acids. The CDR3 spells CASSSRSPETQYF. The CDR3 nucleotides are TGTGCCAGCAGTTCTAGGTCCCCGGAGACCCAGTACTTC.

The V call is TRBV6-1, the J call TRBJ1-1; 8 nucleotides agree with TRBD1. The CDR3 consists of 13 residues. Per germline, CDR1 MNHNS and CDR2 SASEGT. V was clipped by 6 bases and J by 4 bases; unmatched bases: 4. The CDR3 protein is CASRDRAITEAFF. In nucleotides, the CDR3 is TGTGCCAGCAGGGACAGGGCGATCACTGAAGCTTTCTTT.

This clonotype showed up just a few times. The chain uses TRBV29-1 and TRBJ2-1, with D hard to call. The CDR3 spans 10 residues. Germline V lookup: CDR1 SQVTM, CDR2 ANQGSEA. Deletions cut 4 bases from V and 7 bases from J, with 5 bases between. The CDR3 DNA reads TGCAGCGTTGTCGTGAATGAGCAGTTCTTC. Encoded protein: CSVVVNEQFF.

This clonotype came up many times. CDR3 protein: CASIQTGGVSYGYTF. CDR3 nucleotides: TGTGCCAGCATCCAGACAGGGGGTGTTTCGTATGGCTACACCTTC. The chain combines TRBV7-9 with TRBJ1-2, with 9 bases matching TRBD1. The CDR3 contains 15 residues. From germline, CDR1 is SEHNR and CDR2 FQNEAQ (reference sequence). V was clipped by 7 bases and J by 5 bases; unmatched bases: 11.